This T cell receptor (beta chain) was captured by sequencing in a study of cytomegalovirus exposure and HLA in healthy donors. CDR3 size: 15 residues. V trimming: 0 bases; J trimming: 4 bases; junction bases outside the gene matches: 5. Germline V lookup: CDR1 SGHRS, CDR2 YFSETQ. A multiplex PCR was run with 60 Vbeta primers and 13 Jbeta primers. Repertoires were generated with immunoSEQ multiplex PCR, while TCRdb's copy carries only in-frame clones and drops some. The sample lists some 88,000 clones; 60% to 70% were seen once. What was sequenced was PBMCs. The chain recombines TRBV5-1 with TRBJ2-7; 9 bases align to TRBD1. The clonotype was recovered from a young woman in good health and CMV-seronegative. The chain's CDR3 is CASSLAGQGGYEQYF. The CDR3 DNA is TGCGCCAGCAGCTTGGCGGGACAGGGTGGTTACGAGCAGTACTTC.